This record covers a single T cell receptor beta chain. The antigen is unknown. Method: immunoSEQ multiplex PCR; TCRdb's copy keeps in-frame clones and lacks some. The table has under 95,000 clones, roughly 90% seen once; the top ten hold under 4%. V was pared by 4 bases and J by 9 bases, with 10 bases of the junction left unmatched. The CDR3 has 15 residues. Germline lookup yields CDR1 SGHRS and CDR2 YFSETQ. The sample belongs to a study of T cell responses to AZD1222 COVID-19 vaccine. Whole-study results and caveats: Researchers report vaccine-associated CD4 TCRs spanning spike, with dominance at 160-218 and 743-854. Possibly, clonal diversity was underestimated; donors were largely white British and included more females.

The receptor was derived from an adult in good health. Sequenced material: peripheral blood, taken on day 0 of AZD1222 vaccination. The chain combines TRBV5-1 with TRBJ2-1; 10 positions agree with TRBD2. CDR3 nucleotides: TGCGCCAGCAGCACAGGGACTAGCGCTCTTGTTGAGCAGTTCTTC. This sequence encodes CASSTGTSALVEQFF.